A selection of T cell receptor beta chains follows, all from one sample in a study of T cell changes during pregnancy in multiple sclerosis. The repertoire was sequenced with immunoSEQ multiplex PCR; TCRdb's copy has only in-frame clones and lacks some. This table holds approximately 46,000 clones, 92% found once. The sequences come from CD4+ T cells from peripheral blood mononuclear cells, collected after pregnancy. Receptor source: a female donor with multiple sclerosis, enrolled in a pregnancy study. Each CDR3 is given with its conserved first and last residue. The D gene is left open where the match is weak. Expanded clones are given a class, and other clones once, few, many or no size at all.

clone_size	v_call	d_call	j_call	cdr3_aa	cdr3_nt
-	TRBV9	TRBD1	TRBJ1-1	CASSIGQGRGSTEAFF	TGTGCCAGCAGCATAGGACAGGGTAGAGGGAGCACTGAAGCTTTCTTT
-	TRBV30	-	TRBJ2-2	CAWRTHGRANTGELFF	TGTGCCTGGAGGACCCACGGCAGGGCGAACACCGGGGAGCTGTTTTTT
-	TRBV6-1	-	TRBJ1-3	CASSETPVNSGNTIYF	TGTGCCAGCAGTGAAACCCCAGTGAACTCTGGAAACACCATATATTTT
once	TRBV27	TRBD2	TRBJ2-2	CASSFLSGRANTGELFF	TGTGCCAGCAGTTTCCTTAGCGGGAGAGCGAACACCGGGGAGCTGTTTTTT
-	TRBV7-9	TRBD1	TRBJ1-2	CASSADRDYGYTF	TGTGCCAGCAGCGCGGACAGGGACTATGGCTACACCTTC
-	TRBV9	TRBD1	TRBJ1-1	CASSAQTTGDTEAFF	TGTGCCAGCAGCGCACAAACGACAGGGGATACTGAAGCTTTCTTT
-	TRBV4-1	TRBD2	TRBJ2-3	CASSQGQNGRTDTQYF	TGCGCCAGCAGCCAAGGACAAAACGGGAGGACAGATACGCAGTATTTT
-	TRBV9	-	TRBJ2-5	CASSVDVSPQETQYF	TGTGCCAGCAGCGTAGATGTTAGCCCCCAAGAGACCCAGTACTTC
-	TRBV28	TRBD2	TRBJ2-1	CASSDLAVVSLNEQFF	TGTGCCAGCAGTGACCTAGCGGTGGTATCTCTCAATGAGCAGTTCTTC
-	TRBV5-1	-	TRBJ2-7	CASSWKADEQYF	TGCGCCAGCAGCTGGAAGGCGGACGAGCAGTACTTC
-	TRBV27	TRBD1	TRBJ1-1	CASSSRGLAEAFF	TGTGCCAGCAGTTCCAGGGGGCTGGCTGAAGCTTTCTTT
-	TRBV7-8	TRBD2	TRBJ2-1	CASSLARLAAYNEQFF	TGTGCCAGCAGCTTAGCTCGGCTAGCGGCCTACAATGAGCAGTTCTTC
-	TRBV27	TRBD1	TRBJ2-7	CASSLYLGQAYEQYF	TGTGCCAGCAGTTTATACTTGGGACAGGCCTACGAGCAGTACTTC
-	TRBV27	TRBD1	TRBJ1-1	CASSLRGPWAEAFF	TGTGCCAGCAGTTTAAGGGGGCCCTGGGCTGAAGCTTTCTTT
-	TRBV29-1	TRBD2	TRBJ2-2	CSVGGRVTGELFF	TGCAGCGTGGGGGGGAGAGTAACCGGGGAGCTGTTTTTT
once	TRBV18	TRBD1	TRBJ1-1	CASSPDRVMFPEAFF	TGTGCCAGCTCACCAGACAGGGTGATGTTTCCTGAAGCTTTCTTT
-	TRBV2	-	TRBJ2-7	CASSGGAPSYEQYF	TGTGCCAGCAGTGGGGGCGCGCCCTCCTACGAGCAGTACTTC
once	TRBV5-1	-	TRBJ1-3	CASSLGSMGGNTIYF	TGCGCCAGCAGCTTGGGTTCCATGGGCGGAAACACCATATATTTT
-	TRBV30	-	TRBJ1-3	CAWSRSSGNTIYF	TGTGCCTGGAGCCGGAGCTCTGGAAACACCATATATTTT
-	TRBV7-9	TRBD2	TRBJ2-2	CASSLIKLAELTGELFF	TGTGCCAGCAGCTTAATTAAACTAGCGGAACTCACCGGGGAGCTGTTTTTT
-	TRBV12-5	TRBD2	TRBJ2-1	CASGSPRAGGTYNEQFF	TGTGCTAGTGGTTCCCCCCGGGCGGGAGGAACCTACAATGAGCAGTTCTTC
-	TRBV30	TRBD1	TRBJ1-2	CACYRDRGLVGGYTF	TGTGCCTGTTACCGGGACAGGGGTCTTGTCGGTGGCTACACCTTC
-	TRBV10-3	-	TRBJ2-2	CAISDGGDTGELFF	TGTGCCATCAGTGATGGTGGAGACACCGGGGAGCTGTTTTTT
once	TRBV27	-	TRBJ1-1	CASSAYSGGTEAFF	TGTGCCAGCAGTGCGTATTCCGGAGGCACTGAAGCTTTCTTT
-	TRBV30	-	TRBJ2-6	CAWRQFSGANVLTF	TGTGCCTGGAGACAGTTCTCTGGGGCCAACGTCCTGACTTTC
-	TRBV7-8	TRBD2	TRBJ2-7	CASSTHLADFEQYF	TGTGCCAGCAGTACCCACCTAGCGGATTTCGAGCAGTACTTC
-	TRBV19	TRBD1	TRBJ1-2	CASIDGLQGHGYTF	TGTGCCAGTATCGATGGCCTACAGGGGCATGGCTACACCTTC
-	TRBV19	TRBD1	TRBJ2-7	CASSLIGTGTYEQYF	TGTGCCAGTAGTCTCATTGGGACAGGGACCTACGAGCAGTACTTC
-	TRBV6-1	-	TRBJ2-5	CASSELRSQETQYF	TGTGCCAGCAGTGAACTCCGTTCTCAAGAGACCCAGTACTTC
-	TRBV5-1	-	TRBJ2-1	CASSLYARKDNEQFF	TGCGCCAGCAGCTTGTATGCTAGAAAGGACAATGAGCAGTTCTTC
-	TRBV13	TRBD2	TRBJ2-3	CASTLAGGPQDTQYF	TGTGCCAGCACCCTAGCGGGAGGCCCCCAAGATACGCAGTATTTT
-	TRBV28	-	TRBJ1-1	CASSGPPRGTEAFF	TGTGCCAGCAGTGGGCCTCCCCGGGGCACTGAAGCTTTCTTT
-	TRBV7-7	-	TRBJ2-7	CASSLAQGLEHEQYF	TGTGCCAGCAGCTTAGCGCAGGGGTTAGAGCACGAGCAGTACTTC
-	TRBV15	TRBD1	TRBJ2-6	CATSREGQVSGANVLTF	TGTGCCACCAGCAGAGAAGGACAGGTCTCTGGGGCCAACGTCCTGACTTTC
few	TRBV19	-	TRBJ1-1	CASFNRADTEAFF	TGTGCCAGTTTTAACAGGGCCGACACTGAAGCTTTCTTT
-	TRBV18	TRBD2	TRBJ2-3	CASSPFPGLADRTDTQYF	TGTGCCAGCTCACCTTTCCCGGGACTAGCGGACCGCACAGATACGCAGTATTTT
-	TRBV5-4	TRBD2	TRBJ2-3	CASSPTQIAGHTDTQYF	TGTGCCAGCAGCCCCACCCAAATAGCGGGTCACACAGATACGCAGTATTTT
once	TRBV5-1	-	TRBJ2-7	CASSFTPPPGEEQYF	TGCGCCAGCAGCTTTACTCCCCCTCCCGGGGAGGAGCAGTACTTC
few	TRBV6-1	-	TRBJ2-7	CASGLTARSYEQYF	TGTGCCAGCGGATTGACAGCGAGATCCTACGAGCAGTACTTC
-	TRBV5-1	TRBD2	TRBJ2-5	CASSDIGLAGETQYF	TGCGCCAGCAGCGATATTGGACTAGCGGGAGAGACCCAGTACTTC